The 6 T cell receptor beta chains below all came from one sample that was sequenced in a study of identifying expanded T cells in peripheral blood. Clones were sequenced by immunoSEQ multiplex PCR, and TCRdb holds only the in-frame ones, with some missing. The sample holds 58,000 or so clones; approximately 80% are singletons and the top ten take about 19%. The sequenced sample consisted of blood. The receptors here all came from a person aged 18 to 70 in good health.

In this sample, this clone turned up once. This chain connects TRBV11-2 to TRBJ1-1, with D uncertain. V dropped 5 bases and J dropped 2 bases, with 9 bases sitting between them. The CDR3 spans 13 residues. In germline, CDR1 is SGHAT, CDR2 FQNNGV. CDR3: CASSPKLNTEAFF. CDR3 sequence (DNA): TGTGCCAGCAGCCCAAAATTAAACACTGAAGCTTTCTTT.

V gene TRBV6-6 combines with J gene TRBJ1-1; D may be TRBD1 (6 bases). CDR1 and CDR2 (germline): MNHNY, SVGAGI (reference sequence). This CDR3 is built from 12 residues. V lost 4 bases to trimming and J lost 8 bases, with 11 bases between them. CDR3: CASSSTDREAFF. CDR3 sequence (DNA): TGTGCCAGCAGTTCAACTGACAGGGAAGCTTTCTTT.

The V call is TRBV4-2, the J call TRBJ1-3; 7 bases match TRBD1. Germline V gene data show CDR1 as LGHNA and CDR2 as YNFKEQ. V gave up 0 bases and J gave up 2 bases; unmatched junction bases: 1. The CDR3 runs to 15 residues. DNA for the CDR3: TGTGCCAGCAGCCAAGAGACAGGGACTGGAAACACCATATATTTT. This encodes CASSQETGTGNTIYF.

This clone showed up just a few times. The chain combines TRBV29-1 with TRBJ2-7; D is uncertain. This CDR3 spans 11 amino acids. V was cut by 5 bases and J by 2 bases, with 7 bases left in between. Germline values: CDR1 SQVTM, CDR2 ANQGSEA. As DNA, the CDR3 is TGCAGCGTTAAACTCGCCTACGAGCAGTACTTC. It is translated as CSVKLAYEQYF.

The chain uses TRBV6-4 and TRBJ2-3, with D possibly being TRBD2 (5 bases). This CDR3 comprises 14 residues. CDR1 is MRHNA, CDR2 SNTAGT, per germline. V gave up 5 bases and J gave up 2 bases, with 11 bases separating them. The CDR3 nucleotides read TGTGCCAGCAGTACCACGGGAACCACAGATACGCAGTATTTT. This gives the protein CASSTTGTTDTQYF.

This clone was observed a single time. In nucleotides, the CDR3 is TGTGCCACCAGCCTCTCGACTAGCGCCCGCACAGATACGCAGTATTTT. Protein: CATSLSTSARTDTQYF. The V gene is TRBV15, the J gene TRBJ2-3; the match to TRBD2 covers 8 bases. The V gene's germline CDR1 is LNHNV and CDR2 YYDKDF (reference sequence). The CDR3 is 16 amino acids. Trimming cost V 5 bases and J 1 base; bases outside gene matches: 8.